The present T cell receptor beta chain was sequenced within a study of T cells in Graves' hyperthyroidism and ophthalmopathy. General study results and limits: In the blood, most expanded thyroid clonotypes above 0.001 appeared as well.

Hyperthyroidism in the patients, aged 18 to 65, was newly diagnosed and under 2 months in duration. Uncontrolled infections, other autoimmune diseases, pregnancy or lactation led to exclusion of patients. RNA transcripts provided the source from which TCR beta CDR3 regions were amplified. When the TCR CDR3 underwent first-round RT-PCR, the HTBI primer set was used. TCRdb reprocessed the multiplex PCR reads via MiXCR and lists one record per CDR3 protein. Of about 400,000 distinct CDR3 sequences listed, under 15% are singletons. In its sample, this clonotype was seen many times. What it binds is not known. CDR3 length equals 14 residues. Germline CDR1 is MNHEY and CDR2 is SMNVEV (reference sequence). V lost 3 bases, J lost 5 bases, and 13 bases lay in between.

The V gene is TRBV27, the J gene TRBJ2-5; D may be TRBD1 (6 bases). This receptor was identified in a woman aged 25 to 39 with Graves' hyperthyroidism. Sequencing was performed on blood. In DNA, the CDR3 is TGTGCCAGCAGTTTTGAGGGGGTTGGGGAGACCCAGTACTTC. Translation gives CASSFEGVGETQYF.